The entry that follows covers one T cell receptor (beta chain) sequence. The germline V gene has CDR1 SGHRS and CDR2 YFSETQ. V trimming: 4 bases; J trimming: 3 bases; junction bases outside the gene matches: 7. The length of the CDR3 is 16 residues. These data come from a study of cytomegalovirus exposure and HLA in healthy donors. Clones were read by immunoSEQ multiplex PCR, and TCRdb kept only the in-frame ones, dropping some. The sample has 57,000 or so clones, roughly 91% seen once. The TCR originated in a woman aged 25 to 45 in good health and CMV-seronegative. The sequencing input was PBMCs. This chain connects TRBV5-1 to TRBJ2-1; 10 bases align to TRBD2. CDR3 DNA: TGCGCCAGCAGCACCTCACTAGCGGGATTCTACAATGAGCAGTTCTTC. Translated, it gives CASSTSLAGFYNEQFF.